This T cell receptor (beta chain) was sequenced for a study of blood T cells in healthy people across ages. This clonotype showed up just once. Its matching antigen is unknown. The germline V gene has CDR1 DFQATT and CDR2 SNEGSKA (reference sequence). V was clipped by 0 bases and J by 4 bases, with 12 bases between them. This CDR3 is 14 amino acids long. For the second PCR, which ran for about 6 to 11 cycles, a sample-barcoded 5' primer and a J-beta primer mix were used. Through a template-switch adaptor with 12 random nucleotides, each cDNA molecule received a tag. MiXCR was run by TCRdb on the 5' RACE reads, yielding one entry per CDR3 protein. Of 600,000 to 850,000 distinct CDR3 sequences listed, 40% to 45% are singletons. The study isolated at least 6 million PBMCs from each sample. The study, taken as a whole, reports: Underestimates were what the diversity estimates from one million T cells were considered to be. Whereas aged donors had fewer naive CD4+ cells, long-lived donors had more of them and higher diversity.

The J gene is TRBJ1-2, the V gene TRBV20-1; weak D call: TRBD1 (6 bases). Sequencing was performed on blood. The origin of this receptor is a woman aged 60-70 years in good health. The DNA of the CDR3 is TGCAGTGCTAGAGATTACAGGGATCCCTATGGCTACACCTTC. This sequence encodes CSARDYRDPYGYTF.